The clone carrying this T cell receptor beta chain was recorded many times. The antigen is not known. The data were taken from a study of Graves' ophthalmopathy and Graves' hyperthyroidism. Study at large: Researchers classed hyperthyroidism as stable given no ophthalmopathy within 18 months of follow-up.

The CDR3 has 12 residues. Trimming stripped 1 base from V and 10 bases from J, with 11 bases between. Germline-derived CDR1 and CDR2 are SEHNR and FQNEAQ (reference sequence). Whole-study results and caveats: In blood, most expanded thyroid clonotypes above 0.001 frequency were also detected.

In this cohort, patients with other autoimmune diseases, uncontrolled infections, pregnancy or lactation were excluded. Establishment of the diagnosis relied upon clinical symptoms, serum thyroxine, TRAb, thyroid ultrasound and orbital computed tomography. Researchers took RNA transcripts and amplified TCR beta CDR3 regions from them. The first round was an RT-PCR with HTBI primers, and the second round was a multiplex PCR. TCRdb called the multiplex PCR reads again in MiXCR, with one record for every CDR3 protein. Of over a million distinct CDR3 sequences listed, about 38% are singletons. The receptor comes from an adult man with Graves' hyperthyroidism. Sequencing was done on a sample of peripheral blood or thyroid tissue (not recorded which). The chain couples TRBV7-9 to TRBJ2-7; D remains ambiguous. DNA for the CDR3: TGTGCCAGCAGCTTAGATGGGTATACACAGTACTTC. It specifies CASSLDGYTQYF.